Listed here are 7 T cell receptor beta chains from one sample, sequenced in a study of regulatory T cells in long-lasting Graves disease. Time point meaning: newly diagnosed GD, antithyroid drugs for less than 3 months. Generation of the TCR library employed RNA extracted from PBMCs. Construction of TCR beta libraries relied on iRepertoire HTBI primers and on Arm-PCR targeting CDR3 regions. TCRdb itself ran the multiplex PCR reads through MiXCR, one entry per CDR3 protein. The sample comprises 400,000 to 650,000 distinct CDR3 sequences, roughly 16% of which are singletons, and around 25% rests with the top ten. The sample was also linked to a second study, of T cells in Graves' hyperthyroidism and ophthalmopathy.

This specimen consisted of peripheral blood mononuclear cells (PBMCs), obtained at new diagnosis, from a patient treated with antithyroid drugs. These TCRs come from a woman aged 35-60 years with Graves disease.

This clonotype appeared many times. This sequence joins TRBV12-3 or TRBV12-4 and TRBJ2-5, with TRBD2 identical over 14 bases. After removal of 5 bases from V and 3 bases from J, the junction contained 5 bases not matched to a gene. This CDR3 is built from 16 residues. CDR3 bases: TGTGCCAGCAGTCTCAGGACTAGCGGGGGGAAAGAGACCCAGTACTTC. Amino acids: CASSLRTSGGKETQYF.

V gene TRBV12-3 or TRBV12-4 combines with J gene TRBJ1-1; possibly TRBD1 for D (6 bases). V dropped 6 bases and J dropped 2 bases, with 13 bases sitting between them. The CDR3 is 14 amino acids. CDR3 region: CASRYAGTNTEAFF. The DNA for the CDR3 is TGTGCCAGCAGATACGCCGGGACAAACACTGAAGCTTTCTTT.

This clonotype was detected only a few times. CDR3 amino acids: CASSPPFFTDTQYF. CDR3 coding DNA: TGTGCCAGCAGTCCCCCATTTTTCACAGATACGCAGTATTTT. The chain recombines TRBV12-3 or TRBV12-4 with TRBJ2-3; D unclear. CDR3 length equals 14 residues. V lost 5 bases to trimming and J lost 2 bases, with 11 bases between them.

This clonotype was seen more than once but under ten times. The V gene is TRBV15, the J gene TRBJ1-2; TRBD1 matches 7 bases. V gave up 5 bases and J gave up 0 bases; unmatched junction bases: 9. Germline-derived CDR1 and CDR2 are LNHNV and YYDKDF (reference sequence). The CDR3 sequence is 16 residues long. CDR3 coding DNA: TGTGCCACCAGCCCTCTGACAGGGCTATCTAACTATGGCTACACCTTC. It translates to CATSPLTGLSNYGYTF.

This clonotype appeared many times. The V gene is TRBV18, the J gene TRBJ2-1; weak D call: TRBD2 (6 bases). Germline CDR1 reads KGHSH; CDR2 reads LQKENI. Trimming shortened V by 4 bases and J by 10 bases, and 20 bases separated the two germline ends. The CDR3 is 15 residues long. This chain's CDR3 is CASSRGLSLTSEQFF. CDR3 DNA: TGTGCCAGCTCACGAGGACTATCGCTCACAAGCGAGCAGTTCTTC.

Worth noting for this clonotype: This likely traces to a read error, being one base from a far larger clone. The DNA of the CDR3 is TGTGCCAGCAGCCAGTTAGGGCGGGACGCAGATACGCAGTATTTT. This codes for CASSQLGRDADTQYF. This chain joins TRBV12-3 or TRBV12-4 and TRBJ2-3; tentative D call: TRBD2 (6 bases). This CDR3 contains 15 residues. V was clipped by 6 bases and J by 4 bases, with 17 bases between them.

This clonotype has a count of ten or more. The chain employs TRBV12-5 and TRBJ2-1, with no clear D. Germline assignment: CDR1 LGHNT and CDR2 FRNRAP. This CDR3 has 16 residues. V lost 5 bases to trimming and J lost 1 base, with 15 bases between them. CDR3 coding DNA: TGTGCTAGTGGTCCCCCAGCGAGTCGGTCCTACAATGAGCAGTTCTTC. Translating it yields CASGPPASRSYNEQFF.